This passage covers 15 T cell receptor beta chains from one sample sequenced in a study of identifying expanded T cells in peripheral blood. Only in-frame clones appear in the TCRdb table, and some are missing; sequencing was by immunoSEQ multiplex PCR. The data hold roughly 120,000 clones, with around 89% observed a single time. Sequenced: blood. These receptors came from a person aged 18 to 70 in good health.

The count of this clone is one. The rearrangement links TRBV5-5 to TRBJ2-2; a possible D gene is TRBD2 (6 bases). V lost 0 bases to trimming and J lost 0 bases, with 6 bases between them. This CDR3 has 15 residues. Germline lookup yields CDR1 SGHKS and CDR2 YYEKEE (reference sequence). The CDR3 reads CASSLAGANTGELFF. The DNA of the CDR3 is TGTGCCAGCAGCTTGGCGGGGGCGAACACCGGGGAGCTGTTTTTT.

The J gene is TRBJ2-1, the V gene TRBV2; 8 bases are a match to TRBD2. CDR1 is SNHLY and CDR2 is FYNNEI in the germline V gene. J lost 6 bases, V lost 4 bases, and 8 bases had no gene match. The CDR3 is made up of 15 amino acids. CDR3 loop: CASSAAGVGVNEQFF. The CDR3 DNA reads as TGTGCCAGCAGTGCAGCGGGGGTAGGTGTCAATGAGCAGTTCTTC.

This rearrangement joins TRBV6-1 to TRBJ2-7; the D is unclear. Germline V gene lookup returns CDR1 MNHNS and CDR2 SASEGT. The CDR3 extends over 14 amino acids. V was cut by 7 bases and J by 4 bases, with 17 bases left in between. Here the CDR3 reads CASTEAHPKYEQYF. The CDR3 DNA sequence: TGTGCCAGCACCGAGGCCCATCCGAAATACGAGCAGTACTTC.

The chain joins TRBV7-2 to TRBJ2-5, with TRBD2 matching over 12 bases. V gave up 2 bases and J gave up 6 bases; unmatched junction bases: 7. Germline V gene sequence: CDR1 SGHTA, CDR2 FQGNSA. The CDR3 totals 16 residues. The CDR3 spells CASSLLPSGGAKTQYF. The CDR3 DNA follows: TGTGCCAGCAGCTTACTCCCTAGCGGGGGGGCGAAGACCCAGTACTTC.

J is TRBJ2-1 and V is TRBV25-1, with D perhaps matching TRBD1 (6 bases). CDR1 and CDR2 (germline): MGHDK, SYGVNS. The ends were cut back, 4 bases at V and 8 bases at J, with 21 bases in the middle. This CDR3 is built from 16 residues. This CDR3 reads CASSGSLGQRTYEQFF. CDR3 sequence (DNA): TGTGCCAGCAGTGGTTCCCTGGGACAAAGAACGTATGAGCAGTTCTTC.

This rearrangement joins TRBV29-1 to TRBJ1-2; D is possibly TRBD1 (5 bases). V lost 4 bases and J 2 bases, leaving 8 bases between the germline ends. The CDR3 covers 12 residues. Germline values: CDR1 SQVTM, CDR2 ANQGSEA. This chain's CDR3 is CSVVRENYGYTF. The CDR3 DNA reads TGCAGCGTTGTCAGGGAGAACTATGGCTACACCTTC.

This chain's CDR3 is CASSPGQGIYGYTF. The CDR3 region has the DNA TGCGCCAGCAGCCCGGGACAGGGAATCTATGGCTACACCTTC. The gene calls are TRBV5-1 and TRBJ1-2, with 9 positions matching TRBD1. The CDR3 runs 14 residues. Germline loops: CDR1 SGHRS, CDR2 YFSETQ. The junction had 5 bases not matched to a gene; V was cut back by 4 bases and J by 4 bases.

The J gene is TRBJ2-7, the V gene TRBV18; D gene ambiguous. V was clipped by 6 bases and J by 3 bases, with 9 bases between them. CDR1 is KGHSH and CDR2 is LQKENI in the germline V gene. CDR3 length: 12 residues. This chain's CDR3 is CASSPEGYEQYF. The CDR3 DNA sequence: TGTGCCAGCTCTCCCGAAGGCTACGAGCAGTACTTC.

The J gene is TRBJ2-2, the V gene TRBV10-3; 8 positions match TRBD2. Germline trimming cut 10 bases from V and 4 bases from J; bases unmatched to any gene: 11. The CDR3 consists of 15 residues. Germline CDR1 reads ENHRY; CDR2 reads SYGVKD. The CDR3 reads CATRWGTRGTGELFF. The CDR3 DNA reads TGTGCCACCAGATGGGGGACTAGGGGCACCGGGGAGCTGTTTTTT.

The chain is built from TRBV10-1 and TRBJ1-1; 7 bases are shared with TRBD1. The germline CDR1 and CDR2 sequences are WNHNN and SYGVQD (reference sequence). V lost 6 bases, J lost 4 bases, and 14 bases stayed unmatched. The CDR3 loop spans 16 amino acids. CDR3 bases: TGCGCCAGCAGACCCCGACAGGGAGGGTCGGGCACTGAAGCTTTCTTT. It yields the protein CASRPRQGGSGTEAFF.

The chain carries TRBV19 and TRBJ1-1, with D tentatively TRBD1 (6 bases). V lost 5 bases and J lost 5, with 15 bases in between. Germline CDR1 reads LNHDA; CDR2 reads SQIVND (reference sequence). CDR3 length equals 14 residues. The CDR3 DNA sequence: TGTGCCAGTAGTGTTAACACAGGGATTACTGAAGCTTTCTTT. It encodes CASSVNTGITEAFF.

The chain uses TRBV6-1 and TRBJ1-6; D ambiguous. The CDR3 contains 14 residues. Germline V gene sequence: CDR1 MNHNS, CDR2 SASEGT. V was pared by 6 bases and J by 7 bases, with 13 bases between. CDR3 nucleotide sequence: TGTGCCAGCAGCCCGACTGGACCGAATTCACCCCTCCACTTT. The encoded protein is CASSPTGPNSPLHF.

This clone was seen only a few times. This chain links TRBV7-2 with TRBJ1-1, with 9 positions matching TRBD1. The junction had 4 bases not matched to a gene; V was cut back by 5 bases and J by 0 bases. Germline CDR1 and CDR2: SGHTA and FQGNSA. This CDR3 is built from 15 residues. CDR3 nucleotide sequence: TGTGCCAGCAGCATGAGACAGGGGGTGAACACTGAAGCTTTCTTT. Translation gives CASSMRQGVNTEAFF. Complete variable domain (other parts from reference TRBV7-2 and TRBJ1-1): GAGVSQSPSNKVTEKGKDVELRCDPISGHTALYWYRQSLGQGLEFLIYFQGNSAPDKSGLPSDRFSAERTGGSVSTLTIQRTQQEDSAVYLCASSMRQGVNTEAFFGQGTRLTVV.

The chain couples TRBV19 to TRBJ2-7, with TRBD1 matching 8 bases. CDR1 and CDR2 from the germline V gene are LNHDA and SQIVND (reference sequence). CDR3 length: 11 residues. The ends lost 7 bases at V and 6 bases at J; junction bases unmatched: 2. CDR3 in DNA: TGTGCCAGTACAGGGGGCGGCGAGCAGTACTTC. Its protein is CASTGGGEQYF.

This clone was found once. The CDR3 nucleotides are TGTGCCATCAGTCTACAGGGCGGGAACACTGAAGCTTTCTTT. This translates into CAISLQGGNTEAFF. The genes are TRBV10-3 and TRBJ1-1; possible D gene TRBD1, 6 bases. The germline V and J ends were trimmed by 5 bases and 1 base, with 11 bases remaining between them. Germline-derived CDR1 and CDR2 are ENHRY and SYGVKD. The CDR3 length is 14 residues.